This record looks at one TCR beta chain sequence and its context. Antigen: not known. V lost 6 bases to trimming and J lost 0 bases; unmatched junction nucleotides: 4. Looked up from germline, CDR1 is SEHNR and CDR2 is FQNEAQ (reference sequence). The CDR3 contains 15 residues. This sample is drawn from a study of cytomegalovirus exposure and HLA in healthy donors. Study at large: Genotyping of 400 or so donors showed that approximately 83% belonged to the Caucasian-associated ancestry cluster.

Study-wide points: TCR beta sequences reportedly predicted most subjects' HLA-A and HLA-B alleles accurately. A cluster of highly shared sequence variants was likely a sequencing artifact. The listing of about 150 TCR beta chains classed them as cytomegalovirus-associated.

Researchers ran the PCR with 60 Vbeta and 13 Jbeta primers. Profiling relied on immunoSEQ multiplex PCR, and the TCRdb table lists in-frame clones only, not all of them. The data contain approximately 100,000 clones, over 75% of them seen just once; the ten biggest clones take up more than 3%. Sequencing input: PBMCs. The rearrangement uses TRBV7-9 and TRBJ2-3; TRBD2 matches at 9 bases. The receptor's source is a man in his sixties in good health and CMV-seronegative. The CDR3 region is CASSALAGSTDTQYF. In DNA form, the CDR3 reads TGTGCCAGCAGTGCCCTAGCGGGGAGCACAGATACGCAGTATTTT.